This T cell receptor beta chain was captured by sequencing in a study of blood T cell dynamics during melanoma immunotherapy. The study's findings and limits: PBMC repertoires of eventual disease-control patients split at W3 into clonality or diversity gains.

Germline assignment: CDR1 SGHRS and CDR2 YFSETQ. The CDR3 is 15 residues long. Time point specified: pre-treatment baseline. Disease control meant complete response, partial response or stable disease at 12 weeks. To note about this clone: The antigen is unknown.

This table comes from immunoSEQ multiplex PCR, and its TCRdb copy is limited to in-frame clones, with some not included. The profile covers 9,900 or so clones, with less than 90% appearing a single time and around a tenth taken by the ten largest. This material consisted of blood, taken from a patient treated with checkpoint blockade. The receptor's source is a human donor with melanoma. The V gene is TRBV5-1, the J gene TRBJ2-5, with D perhaps being TRBD1 or TRBD2 (6 bases each). The last part of the DNA fits TRBJ2-7 better; the J call may be wrong. The CDR3 DNA follows: TGCGCCAGCAGCTTGGATCCGGGGGCCTCCTACGAGCAGTACTTC. Protein: CASSLDPGASYEQYF.